This T cell receptor (beta chain) originates from a study of lymphopenia after photon versus proton radiotherapy. Comment on this clone: Its specificity is not known.

Sequenced by immunoSEQ multiplex PCR; TCRdb stores in-frame clones only, minus some. The sample contains about 39,000 clones, approximately 90% of which appear only once. Study conclusions and caveats: Better survival with proton therapy was suggested as possible, not demonstrated. Under photons, naive T cells and diversity fell while effector/memory populations rose. After lymphocyte nadir, photon-treated repertoires showed oligoclonal expansion, especially CD8+ Temra. In patients who died, overall survival fell as post-nadir TCR diversity dropped more.

This CDR3 spans 15 amino acids. CDR1 SGDLS and CDR2 YYNGEE come from the germline V gene. V dropped 1 base and J dropped 8 bases, with 15 bases sitting between them. Sequencing was performed on peripheral blood, taken from a patient treated with photon-based radiotherapy. The TCR sequence derives from a man between 60 and 75 years old with cholangiocarcinoma. The chain employs TRBV9 and TRBJ1-4, with D possibly being TRBD1 (6 bases). The CDR3 coding sequence is TGTGCCAGCAGCGTAAGGGACAACTATGGGGAAAAACTGTTTTTT. The encoded protein is CASSVRDNYGEKLFF.